Only one count was recorded for the clone carrying this T cell receptor (beta chain). This sample is part of a study of blood T cell repertoires in COVID-19. Study information: PBMCs, B-cell-depleted T cells, or T cells provided the cDNA or gDNA that made up the material.

Authors' processing steps: The assay estimated nucleated cells by amplifying reference gene primers. The repertoire was sequenced with immunoSEQ multiplex PCR; TCRdb's copy has only in-frame clones and lacks some. The V and J calls and clone size are taken from that table; D and trimming were inferred from the DNA. The sample consists of around 110,000 clones, approximately 80% of them appearing once. The J segment lost 7 bases and the V segment lost 6 bases, leaving 8 bases of the junction unmatched. The CDR3 consists of 14 residues. Germline values: CDR1 MNHNY, CDR2 SVGAGI (reference sequence). V gene TRBV6-6 combines with J gene TRBJ1-2, with 10 bases fitting TRBD1. The specimen was peripheral blood. The receptor's source is a man aged 65 to 79 with active or convalescent COVID-19. CDR3 sequence reads: CASRPGQGKVGYTF. The CDR3 DNA is TGTGCCAGCAGACCGGGACAGGGGAAGGTTGGCTACACCTTC.